This entry lists 5 T cell receptor beta chains sequenced from one sample in a study of cytomegalovirus exposure and HLA in healthy donors. PCR was performed using 60 Vbeta and 13 Jbeta primers. Assay: immunoSEQ multiplex PCR; the TCRdb copy retains only in-frame clones and omits some. The sample totals about 110,000 clones. The source material was PBMCs. These receptors were collected from a man in his forties in good health and CMV-seropositive.

On this clone: This specimen includes other DNA sequences encoding the same CDR3. The J gene is TRBJ2-1, the V gene TRBV9, with 9 bases that match TRBD2. The CDR3 is 15 amino acids. V shed 3 bases, J shed 3 bases, and the junction held 4 bases outside the gene matches. CDR1 and CDR2 from the germline V gene are SGDLS and YYNGEE. The CDR3 reads CASSGLAESYNEQFF. CDR3 DNA: TGTGCCAGCAGCGGACTAGCGGAAAGCTACAATGAGCAGTTCTTC. The complete variable domain, with remaining parts taken from reference TRBV9 and TRBJ2-1, reads DSGVTQTPKHLITATGQRVTLRCSPRSGDLSVYWYQQSLDQGLQFLIQYYNGEERAKGNILERFSAQQFPDLHSELNLSSLELGDSALYFCASSGLAESYNEQFFGPGTRLTVL.

This chain links TRBV28 with TRBJ2-7, with 9 positions matching TRBD1. The J segment lost 2 bases and the V segment lost 1 base, leaving 3 bases of the junction unmatched. Germline assignment: CDR1 MDHEN and CDR2 SYDVKM. This CDR3 contains 15 residues. The CDR3 reads CASSLFRDRAYEQYF. DNA for the CDR3: TGTGCCAGCAGTTTATTCAGGGACAGGGCCTACGAGCAGTACTTC.

The CDR3 DNA reads as TGTGCCAGCAGTGACCGGGGGACTAATGAAAAACTGTTTTTT. This translates into CASSDRGTNEKLFF. J is TRBJ1-4 and V is TRBV2, with a tentative D call TRBD1 (5 bases). CDR3 size: 14 residues. CDR1 is SNHLY, CDR2 FYNNEI, per germline. With 3 bases removed from V and 2 bases from J, the gap between germline ends came to 7 bases.

The chain has TRBV7-9 and TRBJ2-2; 7 bases are a match to TRBD1. Germline V gives CDR1 SEHNR, CDR2 FQNEAQ (reference sequence). CDR3 length: 15 residues. The junction had 4 bases not matched to a gene; V was cut back by 1 base and J by 5 bases. The CDR3 region has the DNA TGTGCCAGCAGCTTAGTGACAGGGAGTACCGGGGAGCTGTTTTTT. The encoded protein is CASSLVTGSTGELFF.

The rearrangement joins TRBV28 to TRBJ2-7; 9 nucleotides line up with TRBD1. From germline, CDR1 is MDHEN and CDR2 SYDVKM. This CDR3 has 13 residues. V lost 6 bases to trimming and J lost 8 bases; unmatched junction nucleotides: 8. The CDR3 sequence is CASRPPGQGQQYF. The CDR3 DNA follows: TGTGCCAGCAGGCCGCCGGGACAGGGACAGCAGTACTTC. The full variable domain, completed using reference TRBV28 and TRBJ2-7, is DVKVTQSSRYLVKRTGEKVFLECVQDMDHENMFWYRQDPGLGLRLIYFSYDVKMKEKGDIPEGYSVSREKKERFSLILESASTNQTSMYLCASRPPGQGQQYFGPGTRLTVT.